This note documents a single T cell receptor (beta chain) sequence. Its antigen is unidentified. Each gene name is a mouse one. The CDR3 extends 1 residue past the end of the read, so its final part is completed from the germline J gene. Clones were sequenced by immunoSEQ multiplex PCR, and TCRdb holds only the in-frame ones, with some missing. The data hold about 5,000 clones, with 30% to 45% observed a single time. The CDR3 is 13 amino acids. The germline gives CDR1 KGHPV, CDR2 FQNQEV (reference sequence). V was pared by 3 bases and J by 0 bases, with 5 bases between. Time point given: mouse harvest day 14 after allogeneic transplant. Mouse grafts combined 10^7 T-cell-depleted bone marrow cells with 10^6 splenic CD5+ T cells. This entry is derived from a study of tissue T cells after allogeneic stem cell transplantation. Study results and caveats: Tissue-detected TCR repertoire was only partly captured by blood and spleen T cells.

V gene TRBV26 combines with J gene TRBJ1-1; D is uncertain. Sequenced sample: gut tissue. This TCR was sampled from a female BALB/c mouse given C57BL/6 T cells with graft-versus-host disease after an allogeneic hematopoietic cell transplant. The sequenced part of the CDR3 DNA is TGTGCCAGCAGTCTTGAGGCAAACACAGAAGTCTTC. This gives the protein CASSLEANTEVF. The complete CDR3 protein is CASSLEANTEVFF.